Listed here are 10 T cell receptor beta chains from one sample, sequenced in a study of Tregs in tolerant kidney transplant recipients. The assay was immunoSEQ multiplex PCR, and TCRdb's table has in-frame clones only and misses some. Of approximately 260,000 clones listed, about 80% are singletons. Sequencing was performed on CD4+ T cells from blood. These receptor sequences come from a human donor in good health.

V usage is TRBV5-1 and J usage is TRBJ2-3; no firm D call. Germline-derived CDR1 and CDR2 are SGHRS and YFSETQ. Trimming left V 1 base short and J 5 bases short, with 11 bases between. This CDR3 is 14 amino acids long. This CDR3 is CASSLQPPGDTQYF. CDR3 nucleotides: TGCGCCAGCAGCTTGCAGCCTCCCGGAGATACGCAGTATTTT.

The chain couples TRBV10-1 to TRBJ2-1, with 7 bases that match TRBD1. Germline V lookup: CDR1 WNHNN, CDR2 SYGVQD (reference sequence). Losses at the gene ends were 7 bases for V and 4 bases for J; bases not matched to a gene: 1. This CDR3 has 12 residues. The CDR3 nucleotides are TGCGCCAGCATGGGACAGTACAATGAGCAGTTCTTC. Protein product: CASMGQYNEQFF.

CDR3 protein: CASSQYRGNEQFF. Here the CDR3 DNA reads TGTGCCAGCAGTCAATACAGGGGCAATGAGCAGTTCTTC. The chain combines TRBV27 with TRBJ2-1, with 7 bases lining up with TRBD1. Germline V lookup: CDR1 MNHEY, CDR2 SMNVEV (reference sequence). J was trimmed by 6 bases and V by 5 bases; bases with no gene match: 4. The CDR3 totals 13 residues.

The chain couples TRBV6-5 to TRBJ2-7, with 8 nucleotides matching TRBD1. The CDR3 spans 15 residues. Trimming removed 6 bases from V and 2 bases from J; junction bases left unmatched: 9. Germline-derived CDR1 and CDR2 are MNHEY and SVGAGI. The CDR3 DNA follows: TGTGCCAGCAGGGTGATTACAGGGGGAACCTACGAGCAGTACTTC. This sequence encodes CASRVITGGTYEQYF.

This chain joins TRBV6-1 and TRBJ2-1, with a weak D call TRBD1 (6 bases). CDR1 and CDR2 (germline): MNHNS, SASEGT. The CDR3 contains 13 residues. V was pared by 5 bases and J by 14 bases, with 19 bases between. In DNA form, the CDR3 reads TGTGCCAGCAGTCAAAAAACAGGGTTTAAAGAGTTCTTC. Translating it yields CASSQKTGFKEFF.

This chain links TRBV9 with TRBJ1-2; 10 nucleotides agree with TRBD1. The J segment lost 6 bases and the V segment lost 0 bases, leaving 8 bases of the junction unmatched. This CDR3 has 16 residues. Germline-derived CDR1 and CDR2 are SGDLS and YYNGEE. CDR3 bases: TGTGCCAGCAGCGTAGCGGGACCGGGACAGGGGAATGGCTACACCTTC. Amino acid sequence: CASSVAGPGQGNGYTF.

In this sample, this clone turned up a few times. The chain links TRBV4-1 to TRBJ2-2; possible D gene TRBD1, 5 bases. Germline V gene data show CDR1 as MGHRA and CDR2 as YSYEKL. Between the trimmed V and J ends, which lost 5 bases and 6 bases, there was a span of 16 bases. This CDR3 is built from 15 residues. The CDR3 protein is CASSYPLQGAGELFF. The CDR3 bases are TGCGCCAGCAGCTACCCTCTTCAGGGCGCCGGGGAGCTGTTTTTT.

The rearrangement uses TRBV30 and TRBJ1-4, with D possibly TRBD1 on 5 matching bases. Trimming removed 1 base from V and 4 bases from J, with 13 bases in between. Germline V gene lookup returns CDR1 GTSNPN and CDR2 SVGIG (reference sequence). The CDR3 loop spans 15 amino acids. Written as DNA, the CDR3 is TGTGCCTGGAGTGGGGGGAGGAGGCTTAATGAAAAACTGTTTTTT. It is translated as CAWSGGRRLNEKLFF.

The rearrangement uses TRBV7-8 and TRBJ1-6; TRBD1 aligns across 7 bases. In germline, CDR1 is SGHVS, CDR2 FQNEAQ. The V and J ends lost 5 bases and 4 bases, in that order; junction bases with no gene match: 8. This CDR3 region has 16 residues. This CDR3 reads CASSPTGALYNSPLHF. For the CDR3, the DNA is TGTGCCAGCAGCCCCACAGGGGCCCTGTATAATTCACCCCTCCACTTT.

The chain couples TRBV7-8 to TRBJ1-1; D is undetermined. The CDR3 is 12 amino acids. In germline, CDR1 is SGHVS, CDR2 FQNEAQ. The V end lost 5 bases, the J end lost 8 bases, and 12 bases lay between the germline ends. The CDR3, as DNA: TGTGCCAGCAGCCCTAGGACCGCCGAAGCTTTCTTT. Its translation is CASSPRTAEAFF.